This T cell receptor (beta chain) was identified during a study of cytomegalovirus exposure and HLA in healthy donors. Study-wide context: Out of around 360 genotyped donors, roughly 80% belonged to the Caucasian-associated ancestry cluster. Study outcomes and limitations: Follow-up analysis seemed to connect common viral pathogens with several of the most significant clusters identified. Sequence variants that were highly shared formed a cluster that was likely a sequencing artifact.

Unmatched junction bases numbered 17, after V lost 7 bases and J lost 0 bases. There are 19 residues in the CDR3. CDR1 is LNHDA, CDR2 SQIVND, per germline (reference sequence). The PCR ran on 60 Vbeta and 13 Jbeta primers. This table comes from immunoSEQ multiplex PCR, and its TCRdb copy is limited to in-frame clones, with some not included. Of some 120,000 clones detected, about 59% appear once; the ten largest clones hold roughly 8.6%. Worth noting for this clone: Its antigen is currently unknown.

The sequence derives from a woman aged 40-49 years in good health and CMV-seropositive. The chain joins TRBV19 to TRBJ1-5; the match to TRBD1 covers 8 bases. Material: PBMCs. The CDR3 DNA sequence: TGTGCCAGTACAAGCGGGACAGGAGTGGTTTTTTATAGCAATCAGCCCCAGCATTTT. It translates to CASTSGTGVVFYSNQPQHF.